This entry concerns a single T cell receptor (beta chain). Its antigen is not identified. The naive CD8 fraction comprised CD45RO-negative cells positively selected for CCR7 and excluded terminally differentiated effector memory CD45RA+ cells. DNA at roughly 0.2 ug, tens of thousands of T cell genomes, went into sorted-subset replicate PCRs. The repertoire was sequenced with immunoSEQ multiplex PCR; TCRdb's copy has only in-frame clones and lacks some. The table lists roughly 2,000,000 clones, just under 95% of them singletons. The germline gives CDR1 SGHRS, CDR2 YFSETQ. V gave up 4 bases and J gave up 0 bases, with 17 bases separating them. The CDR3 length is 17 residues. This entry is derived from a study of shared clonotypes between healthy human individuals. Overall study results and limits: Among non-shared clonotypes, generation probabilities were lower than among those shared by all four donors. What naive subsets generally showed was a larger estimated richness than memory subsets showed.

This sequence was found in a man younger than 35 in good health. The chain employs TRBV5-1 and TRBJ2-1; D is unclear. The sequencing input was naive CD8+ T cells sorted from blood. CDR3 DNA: TGCGCCAGCAGCCCTCTCTCGGGTGCTAGCTCCTACAATGAGCAGTTCTTC. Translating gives CASSPLSGASSYNEQFF.